This record looks at one TCR beta chain sequence and its context. This clone was counted once. The antigen it binds to is not known. No clone much larger than this one lies a single base away; base qualities are absent. This sample was taken from a study of cytomegalovirus exposure and HLA in healthy donors (dated by TCRdb to between 2016 and 2019). Regarding the research as a whole: An earlier analysis of approximately 640 of the donors reported 250 to 300 Gb of sequence data and 120 million or so unique TCR beta sequences from some 180 million T cells. Donor age, sex, ethnicity and CMV serostatus were collected together with the repertoire data. The later analysis used no new phenotypic data to find candidate immune exposures, relying instead on TCR beta sequences and their occurrence across donors. A few DR-DQ haplotypes were treated as single units for association and clustering because of strong linkage in the cohort. Of the approximately 400 genotyped donors, over 65% fell in the genetic ancestry cluster associated with self-reported Caucasian donors. In addition to the first cohort of hundreds of subjects, a separate validation cohort of some 120 different subjects was used. A later analysis re-examined previously published TCR beta repertoires from just over 650 donors and added high-resolution HLA genotyping to investigate patterns of TCR occurrence. The study used immunosequencing to profile the T cell repertoires of several hundred subjects and linked those repertoires to cytomegalovirus serostatus. Approximately 300 gigabases of sequencing data and tens of millions of unique TCR sequences were included in an early release covering about 700 HLA-typed donors. The study was designed to test whether signatures of past pathogen exposure could be identified by cataloging public T cell receptors. High-throughput TCR immunosequencing, statistical association of individual TCRs with disease status, and machine learning were combined to predict cytomegalovirus infection status. Every repertoire in the discovery cohort had been generated on one and the same sequencing platform. To decide whether each TCR beta V gene segment behaved as functional or pseudogenic, an earlier analysis of over 500 of the donors relied on high-throughput TCR beta sequencing. Among almost 400 genotyped donors of the cohort, an average of approximately 230,000 unique TCR beta nucleotide sequences were sequenced per donor, roughly a sixth of them non-productive. Typing coverage differed by locus: A, B, C, DRB1 and DQB1 were typed in about 620-640 donors, DQA1 in 522, DPA1 in 600 to 610, and DPB1 in roughly 450. Both class I and class II loci were covered by HLA typing, at four-digit resolution. In a later genetic analysis, genome-wide SNP genotypes for 398 of the 666 donors were used, and that subset was treated as a discovery cohort.

Results the study describes overall, beyond this receptor: Linkage disequilibrium might explain the correlated functional status among segregating V segments, but an unknown experimental factor could not be ruled out. The authors suggested that the approach could potentially be generalized to other disease states and immunological phenotypes. Sequencing depth was assumed to be roughly uniform across donors in the presence/absence analyses, though that assumption may not hold. Because the 87-base-pair reads could not distinguish some IMGT-functional V segments, including TRBV6-2 and TRBV6-3, those segments were excluded. Three of the identified cytomegalovirus-associated TCR beta chains were confirmed in vitro to be specific for cytomegalovirus antigens. In the study, approximately 160 TCR beta chains were listed as associated with cytomegalovirus. A later analysis reported that several top co-occurrence clusters appeared linked to parvovirus B19, influenza, CMV and Epstein-Barr virus. A further reported finding was that TCR beta sequences accurately predicted the HLA-A and HLA-B alleles for most subjects in the first cohort. Because HLA typing was missing for some donors at each locus, association tests included only the typed subset. According to a later analysis, TCR association rates differed among HLA loci, with DRB1 alleles showing the most associated TCRs and HLA-C alleles showing the fewest. An earlier analysis of approximately 600 of the donors showed that most TCR beta V segments appeared in productive rearrangements either about 87% or about 30% of the time, which broadly matched IMGT annotations. While some public TCRs were present in many individuals, most TCR sequences turned up only very rarely across donors. Because counts were too low, some 16 rarely observed V segments, including chromosome 9 orphons, were excluded from the earlier analysis of a few hundred of the donors. The only immune exposure information available for the cohort was CMV serostatus. The classifier was reported to diagnose cytomegalovirus status with high specificity and sensitivity in both the original cohort and the validation cohort. A cluster of highly shared sequence variants was judged likely to be a technical artifact of the sequencing pipeline. A later genetic analysis associated a missense DCLRE1C variant with V-gene and J-gene trimming of TCR beta chains, and an independent cohort replicated the association. A later genetic analysis reported fewer N-insertions in productive TCRs among donors in an Asian-associated ancestry cluster than the roughly 700-donor mean. Most CMV-associated TCR beta chains appeared to be HLA-restricted in a later analysis, and the HLA associations seemed to be driven largely by CMV exposure. Only TCR beta chains were sequenced in this cohort, and the absence of alpha or paired-chain data limited detectable features. Compared with equally common non-associated chains, HLA-associated TCR beta chains in a later analysis were more clonally expanded and had lower generation probabilities. Assigning TCR associations to individual alleles was difficult when HLA alleles, especially DR and DQ, strongly co-occurred. A later analysis associated 16,951 TCR beta sequences with specific HLA alleles at a false discovery rate of 0.05.

The trim is 7 bases for V and 2 bases for J, with a gap of 12 bases between the germline ends. Including cysteine and phenylalanine, the CDR3 has 13 amino acids. Left in the record is the CDR3 DNA by itself, 39 bases read in frame from the first base. CDR1 and CDR2 are drawn from the germline V gene: MDHEN, SYDVKM. The cohort consisted of hundreds of healthy bone marrow donors. At the time of sampling, all cohort members were nominally healthy, though unrecorded immune exposures were likely present. The donor was CMV seronegative and was included in the group of under 450 seronegative cohort members. A peripheral blood sample was provided by each donor, and peripheral blood mononuclear cells were used for TCR beta sequencing. Genomic DNA extraction from the blood cell samples was performed with the Qiagen DNeasy Blood Extraction Kit. Libraries came from the immunoSEQ multiplex PCR assay. A mixture of 60 forward primers for TCR Vbeta segments and 13 reverse primers for TCR Jbeta segments was used in the multiplex PCR. Amplification of the CDR3 region of rearranged TCR beta genes was performed with a multiplex PCR assay on genomic DNA. On the Illumina HiSeq System, the amplified TCR beta libraries were sequenced as 87-base-pair reads. Per the original workflow: Across the 670 or so repertoires, a later analysis counted 60 million to 90 million unique TCR beta chains, 9.5 million to 12 million of which were shared by at least two donors. A nearest-neighbor algorithm error-corrected the raw reads and collapsed the reads into unique sequences, merging closely related sequences to remove PCR and sequencing errors. To assign V, D and J gene segments, CDR3 sequences were aligned to IMGT reference sequences. For a sequence to be retained, a match of at least six nucleotides was required to both a V gene segment and a J gene segment. Rearrangements were called productive when the CDR3 lacked stop codons and stayed in frame with V and J; all others were non-productive. Following IMGT convention, CDR3 was defined as the stretch from the second conserved V-encoded cysteine up to the conserved J-encoded phenylalanine. In an earlier analysis of roughly 610 of the donors, sequences lacking an unambiguous match to a single V gene segment were excluded. An earlier analysis of fewer than 650 of the donors classified V segments as functional when productive rearrangements were above 56.7% and as segregating when the standard deviation between donors was above 5%. To diagnose cytomegalovirus status from the catalog of TCR beta chain sequences, a statistical classification framework was built. In a later analysis, TCR nucleotide sequences were compared against IMGT/GENE-DB human TR gene sequences so that V and J genes could be assigned. A later analysis assigned CDR3 sequences and most-parsimonious VDJ recombination scenarios with the TCRdist pipeline. A later analysis defined each TCR beta chain by its CDR3 amino acid sequence plus V-gene family, and excluded reads lacking a unique V-gene family. In a later analysis, approximately 590 highly shared, low-generation-probability nucleotide sequences were removed to address suspected cross-contamination and a sequencing artifact. For each public chain, a later analysis derived a clonal expansion index from normalized ranks of inferred template counts within each repertoire. Generation probabilities in a later analysis came from a VDJ recombination model fitted to out-of-frame rearrangements, and those results were checked against IGoR. Hypergeometric tests were used in a later analysis to score TCR-TCR, TCR-HLA and TCR-CMV co-occurrence, with a repertoire-size bias correction applied to the TCR pairs. A later analysis estimated false discovery rates by permuting HLA or CMV assignments 20 times. In a later analysis, co-occurring TCRs were grouped with DBSCAN, and TCRdist sequence similarity was added when clustering was performed within HLA-allele-positive subsets. Repertoires with fewer than 30,000 or more than 120,000 public chains, plus five repertoires with anomalous nucleotide sharing, were excluded from co-occurrence clustering. TCRdb carries this immuneACCESS record with in-frame sequences only. Its versions omit some clonotypes, under half of them owing to an unresolved V gene in the studies checked, with the rest unexplained. V and J calls and clone size are given by that table; D and trimming were obtained from the DNA. The sample includes about 130,000 clones, with approximately 80% observed a single time. Of the sample, 2.2% falls within the top ten clones.

This receptor was obtained from a man aged 30 to 45 in good health and CMV-seronegative. Input material: PBMCs. The chain employs TRBV28 and TRBJ2-7; the best D guess is TRBD2, with 6 bases matching. The bases read TGTGCCAGCACGTGGGGGGATCCCTACGAGCAGTACTTC. It translates to CASTWGDPYEQYF.